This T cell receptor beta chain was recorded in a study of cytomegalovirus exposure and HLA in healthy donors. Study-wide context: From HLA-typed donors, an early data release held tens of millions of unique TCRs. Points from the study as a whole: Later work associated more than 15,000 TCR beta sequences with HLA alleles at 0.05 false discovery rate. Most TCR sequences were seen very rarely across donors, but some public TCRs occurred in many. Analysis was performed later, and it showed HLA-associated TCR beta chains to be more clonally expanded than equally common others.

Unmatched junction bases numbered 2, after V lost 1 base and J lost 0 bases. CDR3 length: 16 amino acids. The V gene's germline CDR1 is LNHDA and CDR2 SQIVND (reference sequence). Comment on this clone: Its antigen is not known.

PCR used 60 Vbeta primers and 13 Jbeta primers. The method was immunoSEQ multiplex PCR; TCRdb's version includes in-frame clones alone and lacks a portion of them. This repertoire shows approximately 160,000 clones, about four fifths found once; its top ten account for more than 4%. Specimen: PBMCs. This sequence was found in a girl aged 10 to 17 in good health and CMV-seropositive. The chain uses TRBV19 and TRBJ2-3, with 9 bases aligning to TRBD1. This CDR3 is CASSIVGTGSTDTQYF. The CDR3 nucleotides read TGTGCCAGTAGTATAGTGGGGACAGGGAGCACAGATACGCAGTATTTT.